This TCR beta chain was identified during a study of T-cell reconstitution after alpha-beta-depleted transplantation in children. Preparing the TCRbeta library involved the use of unique molecular identifiers. TCRdb redid the calling of the PCR reads with MiXCR, one entry per CDR3 protein. This sample has roughly 590,000 distinct CDR3 sequences, with around 16% found just once. This clonotype was seen repeatedly, ten times or more. The V gene end was trimmed by 6 bases and the J gene end by 4 bases; junction bases not matched to a gene: 6. The CDR3 totals 14 residues. The chain links TRBV12-3 or TRBV12-4 to TRBJ2-7, with TRBD2 matching 10 bases. This clonotype was sampled from a human donor who donated a stem cell graft to a child with acute myeloid leukemia. The sequenced sample was PBMCs from the stem cell graft donor, obtained from the stem cell graft. CDR3 loop: CASRSSGGTYEQYF. CDR3 DNA: TGTGCCAGCAGGTCTAGCGGGGGAACGTACGAGCAGTACTTC.